These T cell receptor beta chains were read from a single sample in a study of T-cell reconstitution after alpha-beta-depleted transplantation in children. MiXCR, applied by TCRdb to the PCR reads, yields one record per CDR3 protein. This sample carries about 500,000 distinct CDR3 sequences, over 25% of them seen once, and the ten largest clones take roughly 2.5%. The material sequenced was PBMCs from the stem cell graft donor, taken from the stem cell graft. These receptor sequences come from a human donor who donated a stem cell graft to a child with aplastic anemia. Both conserved end residues are part of each CDR3. Each record gives: CDR3 DNA, CDR3 protein, D gene, V gene, J gene, clone size. The D gene is left open where the match is weak. The listing skips clone size in some rows; elsewhere it reads once, few, many or a size class.

TGCAGCGTGACGCGCAACAGGGGTGGTGAGCAGTTCTTC	CSVTRNRGGEQFF	TRBD1	TRBV29-1	TRBJ2-1	.
TGTGCCAGCAGCTTTACAGGCCTCGCTAACTATGGCTACACCTTC	CASSFTGLANYGYTF	.	TRBV7-2	TRBJ1-2	.
TGTGCCAGCAGACAGCTGGGGGTAACGAACACCGGGGAGCTGTTTTTT	CASRQLGVTNTGELFF	.	TRBV7-2	TRBJ2-2	.
TGTGCCTGGAGTTATTGGGCCTTCTCTGGAAACACCATATATTTT	CAWSYWAFSGNTIYF	.	TRBV30	TRBJ1-3	.
TGTGCCAGCAGCCCCCGATACACAGGGGGGGAGACCCAGTACTTC	CASSPRYTGGETQYF	TRBD1	TRBV9	TRBJ2-5	.
TGTGCCAGCAGTTCTTCCGGGACTAGCCACAATGAGCAGTTCTTC	CASSSSGTSHNEQFF	TRBD2	TRBV7-8	TRBJ2-1	few
TGCGCCAGCAGCACCGGTCCAAGCTCCTACGAGCAGTACTTC	CASSTGPSSYEQYF	.	TRBV4-3	TRBJ2-7	.
TGTGCCAGCAGCCCTGGGACAGGGGGTTTCTACAATGAGCAGTTCTTC	CASSPGTGGFYNEQFF	TRBD1	TRBV6-5	TRBJ2-1	few
TGTGCCAGCAGCCTCCCAATCCTCAGTGAGCAGTTCTTC	CASSLPILSEQFF	.	TRBV11-2	TRBJ2-1	.
TGTGCCAGCAGCTTAGGAATAAGGGACTGGAGGCAGTTCTTC	CASSLGIRDWRQFF	.	TRBV7-9	TRBJ2-1	.
TGTGCCAGCAGCCCAGCGAAGTGGGAAAAACTGTTTTTT	CASSPAKWEKLFF	.	TRBV28	TRBJ1-4	.
TGCGCCAGCAGCATGGAGGGGGGCGCGATTGGAGATACGCAGTATTTT	CASSMEGGAIGDTQYF	.	TRBV5-1	TRBJ2-3	.
TGCAGTGCTAGCCAGGGGAGCAATCAGCCCCAGCATTTT	CSASQGSNQPQHF	.	TRBV20-1	TRBJ1-5	few
TGCGCCAGCATCGGGGAGGGGCGGGAGAAGCGCACAGATACGCAGTATTTT	CASIGEGREKRTDTQYF	TRBD2	TRBV5-1	TRBJ2-3	.
TGTGCCAGCAGGCGACGGACAGGGGGAAATCAGCCCCAGCATTTT	CASRRRTGGNQPQHF	TRBD1	TRBV6-2/TRBV6-3	TRBJ1-5	.
TGTGCCAGCAGTTGGACAGCGAACACTGAAGCTTTCTTT	CASSWTANTEAFF	.	TRBV12-3/TRBV12-4	TRBJ1-1	few
TGCGCCAGCAGCGACAGTGATGAATGGAACATTCAGTACTTC	CASSDSDEWNIQYF	.	TRBV5-1	TRBJ2-4	few
TGTGCCAGCATTAGGGGGGGAGCTGGGGATAGGACCGGGGAGCTGTTTTTT	CASIRGGAGDRTGELFF	.	TRBV25-1	TRBJ2-2	.
TGTGCCAGCACCTCGGGGGAGGCCCAGTTCGGAGAGCAGTTCTTC	CASTSGEAQFGEQFF	.	TRBV7-9	TRBJ2-1	.
TGTGCCAGCGTCGAGGGCGGGAGGCTCACAGATACGCAGTATTTT	CASVEGGRLTDTQYF	TRBD2	TRBV7-6	TRBJ2-3	few
TGTGCCAGCAGCTTAAGTCGAGGGTATGGCTACACCTTC	CASSLSRGYGYTF	.	TRBV7-2	TRBJ1-2	few
TGCGCCAGCAGCTTACTAGCGTCGCAACCATCTGGGGCCAACGTCCTGACTTTC	CASSLLASQPSGANVLTF	TRBD2	TRBV5-1	TRBJ2-6	.
TGTGCCAGCAGTCAGAGCGGGAGGACCTACAATGAGCAGTTCTTC	CASSQSGRTYNEQFF	TRBD2	TRBV12-3/TRBV12-4	TRBJ2-1	few
TGTGCCTGGAGGGGGCTTAACTATGGCTACACCTTC	CAWRGLNYGYTF	.	TRBV30	TRBJ1-2	.
TGTGCCAGCAGTACTACTAGCGGCCTCTACAATGAGCAGTTCTTC	CASSTTSGLYNEQFF	TRBD2	TRBV27	TRBJ2-1	few
TGTGCCAGCAGCTCTCAGGGGTTGGAAGAAAAACTGTTTTTT	CASSSQGLEEKLFF	.	TRBV7-9	TRBJ1-4	.
TGTGCCAGCAGCTTAGCCACGGTGGGCAGGGCCTACGAGCAGTACTTC	CASSLATVGRAYEQYF	.	TRBV7-2	TRBJ2-7	few
TGCGCCAGCAGCCCAACACTTAACTATGGCTACACCTTC	CASSPTLNYGYTF	.	TRBV4-3	TRBJ1-2	.
TGTGCCAGCAGCCTTGGGGACAACGTGCTCCACTTT	CASSLGDNVLHF	.	TRBV5-4	TRBJ1-6	few
TGTGCCAGCAGCCTACCCCCTAGCGTCTTAGCCAAAAACATTCAGTACTTC	CASSLPPSVLAKNIQYF	.	TRBV6-2/TRBV6-3	TRBJ2-4	.
TGCAGCGTTGCCCGAACGGCTGGACAGGGGTTCACAGATACGCAGTATTTT	CSVARTAGQGFTDTQYF	TRBD1	TRBV29-1	TRBJ2-3	.
TGCGCCAGCAGCCAAGACCGGACTACCGGGTTAGATACGCAGTATTTT	CASSQDRTTGLDTQYF	.	TRBV4-1	TRBJ2-3	.
TGCAGTGCTGGCAGGGGCACAACTAATGAAAAACTGTTTTTT	CSAGRGTTNEKLFF	.	TRBV20-1	TRBJ1-4	few
TGCAGTGCTAGAGATCTAAAGGGAGGGGTGGGTTACAATGAGCAGTTCTTC	CSARDLKGGVGYNEQFF	TRBD2	TRBV20-1	TRBJ2-1	.
TGCAGTGCTAGAGATCCCCTAGCGGGAGGGTATGAGCAGTTCTTC	CSARDPLAGGYEQFF	TRBD2	TRBV20-1	TRBJ2-1	.
TGTGCCAGCAGCTTGCTAGGGGCAGGCGAGCAGTTCTTC	CASSLLGAGEQFF	.	TRBV5-6	TRBJ2-1	.
TGCAGTGCTAGAGTTGAAGACAGTCTTTTAGAGGAAAAACTGTTTTTT	CSARVEDSLLEEKLFF	.	TRBV20-1	TRBJ1-4	.
TGCGCCAGCAGCCAAGAGGTCGCCGGGCCCGGCTCTGGAAACACCATATATTTT	CASSQEVAGPGSGNTIYF	.	TRBV4-3	TRBJ1-3	.
TGTGCCAGCAGTTTGCGGAATAATGAAAAACTGTTTTTT	CASSLRNNEKLFF	.	TRBV12-3/TRBV12-4	TRBJ1-4	few
TGTGCCAGCAGTTTGGGCGGGAGTGCGAGTTTGGCCAAAAACATTCAGTACTTC	CASSLGGSASLAKNIQYF	TRBD2	TRBV12-3/TRBV12-4	TRBJ2-4	few
TGTGCCAGCTCACCGGGGTTAAATTCTGGGGGCTACACCTTC	CASSPGLNSGGYTF	.	TRBV18	TRBJ1-2	.
TGCGCCAGCAGCTTTTGGGGAGCCGTAGCCAAAAACATTCAGTACTTC	CASSFWGAVAKNIQYF	.	TRBV5-1	TRBJ2-4	.